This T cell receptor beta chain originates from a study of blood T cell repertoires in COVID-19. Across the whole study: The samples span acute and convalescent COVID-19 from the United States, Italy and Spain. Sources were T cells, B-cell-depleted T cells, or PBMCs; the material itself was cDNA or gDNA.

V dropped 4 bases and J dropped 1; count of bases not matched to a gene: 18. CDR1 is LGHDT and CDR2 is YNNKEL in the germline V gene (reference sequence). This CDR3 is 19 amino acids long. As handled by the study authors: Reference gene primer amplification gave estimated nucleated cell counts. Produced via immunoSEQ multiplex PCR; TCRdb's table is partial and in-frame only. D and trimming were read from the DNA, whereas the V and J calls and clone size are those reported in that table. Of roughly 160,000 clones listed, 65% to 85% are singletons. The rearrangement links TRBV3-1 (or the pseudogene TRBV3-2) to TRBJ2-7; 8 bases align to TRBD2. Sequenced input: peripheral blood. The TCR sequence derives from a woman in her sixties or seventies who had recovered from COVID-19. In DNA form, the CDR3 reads TGTGCCAGCAGCCCCAGGAGGGTGTTGTGGCGGGAGGCATCCTACGAGCAGTACTTC. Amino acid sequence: CASSPRRVLWREASYEQYF.